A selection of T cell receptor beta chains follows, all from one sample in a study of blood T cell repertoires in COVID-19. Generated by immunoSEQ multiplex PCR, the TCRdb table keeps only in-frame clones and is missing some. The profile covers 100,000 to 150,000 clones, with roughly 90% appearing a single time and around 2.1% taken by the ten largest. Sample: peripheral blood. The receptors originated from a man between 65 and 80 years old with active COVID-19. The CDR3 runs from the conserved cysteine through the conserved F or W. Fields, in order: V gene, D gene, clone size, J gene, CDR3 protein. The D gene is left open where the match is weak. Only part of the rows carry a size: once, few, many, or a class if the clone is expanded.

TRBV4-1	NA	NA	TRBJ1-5	CASSHKGGDPLQPQHF
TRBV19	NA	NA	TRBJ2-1	CASSTPPINEQFF
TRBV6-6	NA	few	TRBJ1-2	CASTSGRGNYGYTF
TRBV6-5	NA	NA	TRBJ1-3	CASSRQPGAGNTIYF
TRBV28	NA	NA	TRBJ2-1	CASTPPTLSYNEQFF
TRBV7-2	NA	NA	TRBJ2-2	CASSLARTDTGELFF
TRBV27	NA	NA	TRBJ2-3	CASSYTGRPTDTQYF
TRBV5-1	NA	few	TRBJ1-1	CASSLADSAEAFF
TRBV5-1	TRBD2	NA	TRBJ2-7	CASSSGLAGNSYEQYF
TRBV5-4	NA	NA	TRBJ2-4	CASSLGGIIAKNIQYF
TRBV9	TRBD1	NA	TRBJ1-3	CASSVRTGGLGNTIYF
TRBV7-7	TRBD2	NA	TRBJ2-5	CASSPGTSGSQGGQYF
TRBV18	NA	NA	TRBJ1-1	CASSPGPGGTEAFF
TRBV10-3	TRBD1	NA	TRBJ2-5	CAIGIQGAPGETQYF
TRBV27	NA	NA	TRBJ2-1	CASSLLGSDEQFF
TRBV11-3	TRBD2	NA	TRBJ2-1	CASSPRGSGGDNEQFF
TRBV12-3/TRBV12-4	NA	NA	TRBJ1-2	CASSPQESYGYTF
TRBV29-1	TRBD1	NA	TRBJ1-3	CSGTGLSGNTIYF
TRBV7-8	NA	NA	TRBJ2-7	CASSPQALSYEQYF
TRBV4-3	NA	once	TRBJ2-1	CASSQAYRAGVNEQFF
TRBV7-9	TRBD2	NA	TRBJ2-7	CASSIALAGASEQYF
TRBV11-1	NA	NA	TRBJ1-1	CASRDTVYNTEAFF
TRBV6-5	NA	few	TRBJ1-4	CASIQGDEKLFF
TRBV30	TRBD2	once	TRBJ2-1	CAWSGSAGTNEQFF
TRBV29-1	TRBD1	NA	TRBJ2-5	CSGQGVQETQYF
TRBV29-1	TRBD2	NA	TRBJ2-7	CSVSGTSGPYEQYF
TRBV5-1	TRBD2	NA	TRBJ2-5	CASRPGGGSDRQETQYF
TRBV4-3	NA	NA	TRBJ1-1	CASSQDRGGGAGAFF
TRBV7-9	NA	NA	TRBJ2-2	CASSLPQGTGELFF
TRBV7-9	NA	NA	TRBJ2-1	CASSGRTSKDEQFF
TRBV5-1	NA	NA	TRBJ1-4	CASSLGKGATNEKLFF
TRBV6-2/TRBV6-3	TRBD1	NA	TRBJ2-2	CASSYDRGNTGELFF
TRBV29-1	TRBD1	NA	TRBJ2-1	CSVKTGRDNEQFF
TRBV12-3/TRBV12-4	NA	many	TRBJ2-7	CASSWNRVSKQYF
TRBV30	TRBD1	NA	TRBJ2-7	CAWSEGANYEQYF
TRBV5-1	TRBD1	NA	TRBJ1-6	CASKVGQGNSPLHF
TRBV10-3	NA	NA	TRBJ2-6	CAISEESGANVLTF
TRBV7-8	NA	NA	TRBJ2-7	CASSLVRGQSYEQYF
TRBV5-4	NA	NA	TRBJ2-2	CASSLGASVMPGAGELFF